Below are 16 T cell receptor beta chains sequenced from a single sample in a study of T cells in tuberculosis. Repertoires were generated with immunoSEQ multiplex PCR, while TCRdb's copy carries only in-frame clones and drops some. The table records 20,000 to 25,000 clones, roughly 92% of them present only once. The sample consisted of PBMCs. These receptors came from a donor between 10 and 35 years old with latent tuberculosis or without tuberculosis infection. Some clones in this sample may be carry-over from other donors' samples.

The V gene is TRBV4-1, the J gene TRBJ1-2; D unresolved. The V gene's germline CDR1 is MGHRA and CDR2 YSYEKL. V was cut by 4 bases and J by 8 bases, with 14 bases left in between. The CDR3 covers 13 residues. In DNA form, the CDR3 reads TGCGCCAGCAGCCCCCACGGGATGAAGGGCTACACCTTC. Its translation: CASSPHGMKGYTF.

V and J are TRBV4-2 and TRBJ1-2; 9 nucleotides agree with TRBD1. CDR3 length: 19 residues. Unmatched junction bases numbered 19, after V lost 0 bases and J lost 8 bases. Germline V gene lookup returns CDR1 LGHNA and CDR2 YNFKEQ. This CDR3 reads CASSQENFVGGQGSDGYTF. The CDR3 DNA sequence: TGTGCCAGCAGCCAAGAAAATTTCGTAGGGGGACAGGGATCTGACGGCTACACCTTC.

The J gene is TRBJ2-3, the V gene TRBV14; D remains unclear. CDR3 length: 12 residues. V dropped 4 bases and J dropped 2 bases, with 4 bases sitting between them. The V gene's germline CDR1 is SGHDN and CDR2 FVKESK. CDR3 amino acids: CASSPFTDTQYF. The CDR3 DNA reads as TGTGCCAGCAGCCCTTTCACAGATACGCAGTATTTT.

The CDR3 DNA follows: TGTGCCAGCAGCACATGTTACCGGGAGCCGTCCTCGAACACCGGGGAGCTGTTTTTT. Translation: CASSTCYREPSSNTGELFF. V is TRBV7-6 and J is TRBJ2-2, with D maybe TRBD2 (6 bases). This CDR3 comprises 19 residues. V lost 5 bases to trimming and J lost 0 bases, with 22 bases between them. Germline V gene sequence: CDR1 SGHVS, CDR2 FNYEAQ.

This clone was observed once. CDR3 sequence: CASSFGQGSFWETQYF. The CDR3 region has the DNA TGTGCCAGCAGCTTTGGACAGGGGAGTTTCTGGGAGACCCAGTACTTC. The rearrangement joins TRBV11-2 to TRBJ2-5, with TRBD1 identical over 9 bases. The CDR3 has 16 amino acids. Per the germline V gene, CDR1 is SGHAT and CDR2 is FQNNGV. Trimming at V came to 3 bases and at J to 5 bases, leaving 10 bases not matched to a gene. Drawing the rest from reference TRBV11-2 and TRBJ2-5, the complete variable domain is EAGVAQSPRYKIIEKRQSVAFWCNPISGHATLYWYQQILGQGPKLLIQFQNNGVVDDSQLPKDRFSAERLKGVDSTLKIQPAKLEDSAVYLCASSFGQGSFWETQYFGPGTRLLVL.

The genes are TRBV7-3 and TRBJ1-1; D call uncertain. From germline, CDR1 is SGHTA and CDR2 FQGTGA. The CDR3 covers 15 residues. Trimming left V 2 bases short and J 0 bases short, with 10 bases between. The DNA of the CDR3 is TGTGCCAGCAGCTTATATCAGATTATGAACACTGAAGCTTTCTTT. Its translation: CASSLYQIMNTEAFF.

Only one count was recorded for this clone. This rearrangement joins TRBV2 to TRBJ1-2; 7 nucleotides line up with TRBD1. Germline V gives CDR1 SNHLY, CDR2 FYNNEI. Germline trimming cut 6 bases from V and 3 bases from J; bases unmatched to any gene: 19. The CDR3 is 18 residues long. CDR3 DNA: TGTGCCAGCAGGGACGAGACGATACACAGGGGCCTGCACTATGGCTACACCTTC. Its translation: CASRDETIHRGLHYGYTF.

The chain joins TRBV25-1 to TRBJ2-5, with a tentative D call TRBD2 (7 bases). The J call may be in error: the DNA end matches TRBJ2-7 better. The germline V gene has CDR1 MGHDK and CDR2 SYGVNS. The length of the CDR3 is 16 residues. For the CDR3, the DNA is TGTGCCAGCAGTGAAAGCGAGGGGGAGGGCTCCTACGAGCAGTACTTC. Protein: CASSESEGEGSYEQYF.

V gene TRBV6-1 combines with J gene TRBJ1-4, with D hard to call. The CDR3 covers 14 residues. Germline V gene lookup returns CDR1 MNHNS and CDR2 SASEGT. V gave up 2 bases and J gave up 4 bases, with 8 bases separating them. The CDR3 loop reads CASSEQRSNEKLFF. CDR3 coding DNA: TGTGCCAGCAGTGAACAACGGAGTAATGAAAAACTGTTTTTT.

This chain uses TRBV7-8 with TRBJ2-2, with TRBD1 matching over 7 bases. Trimming cost V 5 bases and J 4 bases; bases outside gene matches: 19. The CDR3 has 19 residues. Germline CDR1 and CDR2: SGHVS and FQNEAQ. The CDR3 bases are TGTGCCAGCAGCGCCATTGTTGGGACCGGGACAGAGGTCACCGGGGAGCTGTTTTTT. It translates to CASSAIVGTGTEVTGELFF.

V and J are TRBV9 and TRBJ1-5, with a possible D match to TRBD1 (5 bases). Between the trimmed V and J ends, which lost 2 bases and 5 bases, there was a span of 8 bases. CDR3 length: 13 residues. CDR1 and CDR2 (germline): SGDLS, YYNGEE. In DNA, the CDR3 is TGTGCCAGCAGCGTGGCGGGGGATCAGCCCCAGCATTTT. Translated: CASSVAGDQPQHF. Looking up the rest from reference TRBV9 and TRBJ1-5 gives the full variable domain: DSGVTQTPKHLITATGQRVTLRCSPRSGDLSVYWYQQSLDQGLQFLIQYYNGEERAKGNILERFSAQQFPDLHSELNLSSLELGDSALYFCASSVAGDQPQHFGDGTRLSIL.

The chain uses TRBV19 and TRBJ2-5; 11 nucleotides line up with TRBD2. The V gene's germline CDR1 is LNHDA and CDR2 SQIVND (reference sequence). CDR3 length equals 15 residues. Unmatched junction bases numbered 8, after V lost 6 bases and J lost 5 bases. The CDR3 here is CASSPRRLAGETQYF. For the CDR3, the DNA is TGTGCCAGTAGCCCCCGGCGACTAGCGGGGGAGACCCAGTACTTC.

The genes are TRBV27 and TRBJ2-7, with a weak D call TRBD1 (8 bases). Germline V CDR1 and CDR2: MNHEY, SMNVEV (reference sequence). V lost 6 bases and J 5 bases, leaving 26 bases between the germline ends. The CDR3 length is 17 residues. DNA for the CDR3: TGTGCCAGCAGGGCGGGAAGCGGGACAGGTATTGGCAACGAGCAGTACTTC. Amino acids: CASRAGSGTGIGNEQYF.

The rearrangement joins TRBV6-5 to TRBJ1-1; no reliable D call. The germline V gene encodes CDR1 MNHEY and CDR2 SVGAGI. Trimming took off 5 bases at V and 4 bases at J, with 11 bases between the two ends. The CDR3 sequence is 13 residues long. The chain's CDR3 is CASSRGMITEAFF. DNA for the CDR3: TGTGCCAGCAGTAGAGGGATGATCACTGAAGCTTTCTTT.

This clone has only a few counts. This sequence joins TRBV28 and TRBJ1-2; no definite D call. The germline V gene has CDR1 MDHEN and CDR2 SYDVKM. V shed 1 base and J shed 4 bases, with 10 bases lying between them. The CDR3 is made up of 14 amino acids. CDR3 region: CASSLYQSTYGYTF. CDR3 in DNA: TGTGCCAGCAGTTTATACCAGTCAACCTATGGCTACACCTTC.

This chain connects TRBV5-1 to TRBJ1-1; D uncertain. Trimming left V 2 bases short and J 0 bases short, with 5 bases between. Germline V CDR1 and CDR2: SGHRS, YFSETQ. The length of the CDR3 is 13 residues. This CDR3 is CASSFTVNTEAFF. For the CDR3, the DNA is TGCGCCAGCAGCTTCACGGTGAACACTGAAGCTTTCTTT.